This T cell receptor beta chain is drawn from a study of blood T cell repertoires in COVID-19. The overall study: Some COVID-19 samples were acute and others convalescent; all came from the United States, Italy and Spain. The analysed material was cDNA or gDNA that came from T cells, B-cell-depleted T cells, or PBMCs.

V was clipped by 6 bases and J by 1 base; unmatched bases: 2. Looked up from germline, CDR1 is KGHSH and CDR2 is LQKENI. The CDR3 runs 13 residues. Clones were read by immunoSEQ multiplex PCR, and TCRdb kept only the in-frame ones, dropping some. The table shows 100,000 to 150,000 clones, with approximately 84% occurring only once. The receptor was derived from a woman aged 80 or older with acute or convalescent COVID-19. V gene TRBV18 combines with J gene TRBJ1-1, with 7 bases that match TRBD1. Sequencing was performed on peripheral blood. The CDR3 DNA reads as TGTGCCAGCTCCCGGACAGGGAACACTGAAGCTTTCTTT. This gives the protein CASSRTGNTEAFF.